Listed below are T cell receptor beta chains from one sample, sequenced in a study of cytomegalovirus exposure and HLA in healthy donors. Here immunoSEQ multiplex PCR was the method, and the copy in TCRdb shows in-frame clones only, minus some. The sample lists 100,000 to 150,000 clones; around four fifths were seen once. Sequencing was done on a sample of PBMCs. Receptors originate from a man aged 35-49 years in good health and CMV-seronegative. CDR3s include the opening cysteine and the closing phenylalanine or tryptophan. The D gene is left open where the match is weak. The size entry is marked missing in some rows and otherwise reads once, few, many or a size class.

>TRBV10-3|TRBD2|TRBJ2-3|-
TGTGCCATCAGTGAGTCTAAAGCGGGGGGGATTAGCACAGATACGCAGTATTTT
CAISESKAGGISTDTQYF
>TRBV19|-|TRBJ2-3|-
TGTGCCAGTAGTACGGGGGATGGAGATACGCAGTATTTT
CASSTGDGDTQYF
>TRBV15|-|TRBJ2-5|-
TGTGCCACCAGCAGAGGGGGAGGGAGGGGGGAGACCCAGTACTTC
CATSRGGGRGETQYF
>TRBV27|-|TRBJ1-5|-
TGTGCCAGCAGTTTATTAGTAGGGGATGCCCAGCCCCAGCATTTT
CASSLLVGDAQPQHF
>TRBV27|TRBD1|TRBJ2-7|-
TGTGCCAGCAGTGCACCGGGACAGGGGGCTTTCGAGCAGTACTTC
CASSAPGQGAFEQYF
>TRBV30|TRBD1|TRBJ1-1|-
TGTGCCTGGAGTAGACAGGGGCTAGGAACTGAAGCTTTCTTT
CAWSRQGLGTEAFF
>TRBV6-5|TRBD1|TRBJ1-5|-
TGTGCCAGCAGCATGACAGGGCTGGGCAATCAGCCCCAGCATTTT
CASSMTGLGNQPQHF
>TRBV4-3|-|TRBJ2-2|few
TGCGCCAGCAGCCAAGGGAGGGACGGCGGGGAGCTGTTTTTT
CASSQGRDGGELFF
>TRBV2|-|TRBJ2-5|once
TGTGCCAGCAGGGAGGGGCGAGAGACCCAGTACTTC
CASREGRETQYF
>TRBV6-5|TRBD1|TRBJ2-2|-
TGTGCCAGCAGTTCAACAGGGGGGTCGTACACCGGGGAGCTGTTTTTT
CASSSTGGSYTGELFF
>TRBV13|-|TRBJ1-1|-
TGTGCCAGCAGCTTAAGAGGGGGGGGGTGTGAAGCTTTCTTT
CASSLRGGGCEAFF
>TRBV6-6|-|TRBJ1-5|-
TGTGCCACGAGGGACTTCAGGGACAATCAGCCCCAGCATTTT
CATRDFRDNQPQHF
>TRBV19|TRBD1|TRBJ2-7|-
TGTGCCAGTAGTCTGGGACAGGAGACTTACGAGCAGTACTTC
CASSLGQETYEQYF
>TRBV9|-|TRBJ2-1|few
TGTGCCAGCAGCCCTGGGGGGGCGTTGGACAATGAGCAGTTCTTC
CASSPGGALDNEQFF
>TRBV2|TRBD1|TRBJ2-7|-
TGTGCCAGCTGGGACTCGGGACAGGGCAACGAGCAGTACTTC
CASWDSGQGNEQYF
>TRBV15|-|TRBJ2-5|-
TGTGCCACCAGCAGAGAAGCCCAAGAGACCCAGTACTTC
CATSREAQETQYF
>TRBV2|-|TRBJ2-1|-
TGTGCCAGCAGCTCAACTAGATCCTACAATGAGCAGTTCTTC
CASSSTRSYNEQFF
>TRBV6-6|TRBD2|TRBJ2-7|-
TGTGCCAGCAGTTACCCCGGGGAGGGGTACGAGCAGTACTTC
CASSYPGEGYEQYF
>TRBV6-1|TRBD2|TRBJ2-1|-
TGTGCCAGCAGTGACCGTGCTAGCGGGATTTACAATGAGCAGTTCTTC
CASSDRASGIYNEQFF
>TRBV9|-|TRBJ2-7|-
TGTGCCAGCAGCGTAGGGCGGGAGCAGTACTTC
CASSVGREQYF
>TRBV7-3|-|TRBJ2-3|-
TGTGCCAGCAGCTTAGAGGGGGGGCCAGATACGCAGTATTTT
CASSLEGGPDTQYF
>TRBV7-9|TRBD2|TRBJ2-2|-
TGTGCCAGCAGCCCCGCAGGGAGGGACACCGGGGAGCTGTTTTTT
CASSPAGRDTGELFF
>TRBV6-4|-|TRBJ2-2|-
TGTGCCAGCAGTGAAACCTACTCGAACACCGGGGAGCTGTTTTTT
CASSETYSNTGELFF
>TRBV19|-|TRBJ2-1|-
TGTGCCAGTAGCGAGCGGGCCATGTACAATGAGCAGTTCTTC
CASSERAMYNEQFF
>TRBV5-4|-|TRBJ2-7|-
TGTGCCAGCAGCCCGGATCTTGGGGGCCCTCTCTACGAGCAGTACTTC
CASSPDLGGPLYEQYF
>TRBV6-6|TRBD1|TRBJ1-2|-
TGTGCCAGCAGCCCCTGGGACAGGGACGGCTACACCTTC
CASSPWDRDGYTF
>TRBV6-1|-|TRBJ2-7|-
TGTGCCAGCAGTGAATACCAGGGGTCATCCTACGAGCAGTACTTC
CASSEYQGSSYEQYF
>TRBV27|TRBD2|TRBJ2-2|-
TGTGCCAGCAGTTATAGCGGGAGCGGGACCGGGGAGCTGTTTTTT
CASSYSGSGTGELFF
>TRBV10-3|TRBD1|TRBJ1-2|-
TGTGCCATCAGTGCCCAAGTTGGGGACAGGGGTGTTAGTGGCTACACCTTC
CAISAQVGDRGVSGYTF
>TRBV5-4|-|TRBJ2-1|-
TGTGCCAGCAAGGATATAGCGGTGGAGCAGCAGTTCTTC
CASKDIAVEQQFF
>TRBV4-1|TRBD1|TRBJ1-1|-
TGCGCCAGCAGCCAACTGACAGGGGTACGGGTGAACACTGAAGCTTTCTTT
CASSQLTGVRVNTEAFF
>TRBV28|-|TRBJ2-5|-
TGTGCCAGCACCGTCACCCCAGGGGCAGGGACCCAGTACTTC
CASTVTPGAGTQYF
>TRBV7-2|-|TRBJ1-1|-
TGTGCCAGCAGCTTAAACGCAGGGGAACTGACTGAAGCTTTCTTT
CASSLNAGELTEAFF
>TRBV7-8|TRBD2|TRBJ2-3|-
TGTGCCAGCACCCACGGGACTAGCGGACTTCTTACGCAGTATTTT
CASTHGTSGLLTQYF
>TRBV4-3|TRBD1|TRBJ2-3|-
TGCGCCAGCAGCCCCTCGGGACAGGAAGGAGATACGCAGTATTTT
CASSPSGQEGDTQYF
>TRBV28|TRBD1|TRBJ2-3|-
TGTGCCAGCAGTTACAGGGGGGGCACAGATACGCAGTATTTT
CASSYRGGTDTQYF
>TRBV4-3|TRBD1|TRBJ1-1|-
TGCGCCAGCAGCCAAAACCGGGACAGGGGTGGGACTGAAGCTTTCTTT
CASSQNRDRGGTEAFF
>TRBV7-6|TRBD1|TRBJ2-7|-
TGTGCCAGCAGCTTAGCAACAGGACAGGGGGCCGGAGAGCAGTACTTC
CASSLATGQGAGEQYF
>TRBV27|-|TRBJ1-2|-
TGTGCCAGCAGGAAGGACAGCTATGGCTACACCTTC
CASRKDSYGYTF
>TRBV7-3|-|TRBJ2-7|-
TGTGCCAGCAGCCTTGTAGCTAGCAGCGAGCAGTACTTC
CASSLVASSEQYF
>TRBV10-3|-|TRBJ2-3|-
TGTGCCATCAGGGGAGAACTGTCTAGCGCTAAGGGGGATACGCAGTATTTT
CAIRGELSSAKGDTQYF
>TRBV4-1|-|TRBJ2-3|-
TGCGCCAGCAGCCAGGAGGACTACGCTAGCACAGATACGCAGTATTTT
CASSQEDYASTDTQYF
>TRBV6-6|-|TRBJ2-7|-
TGTGCCAGCAGCTACACGGGGAACTACGAGCAGTACTTC
CASSYTGNYEQYF
>TRBV27|-|TRBJ1-3|once
TGTGCCAGCAGTTTATCGGGCGGGGGTACCTCTGGAAACACCATATATTTT
CASSLSGGGTSGNTIYF
>TRBV11-3|-|TRBJ1-6|-
TGTGCCAGCAGCTTAGATGGGACACCAAATTCACCCCTCCACTTT
CASSLDGTPNSPLHF
>TRBV7-3|-|TRBJ2-4|-
TGTGCCAGCACCCCGAGCGAGGAATGGGCCAAAAACATTCAGTACTTC
CASTPSEEWAKNIQYF
>TRBV4-3|-|TRBJ2-7|once
TGCGCCAGCAGCCAAGGCCCTGGGCGGGGAAGCTCCTACGAGCAGTACTTC
CASSQGPGRGSSYEQYF
>TRBV7-9|TRBD1|TRBJ2-7|-
TGTGCCAGCAGCCCTGGGACAGGGGATCGCGAGCAGTACTTC
CASSPGTGDREQYF
>TRBV7-3|-|TRBJ2-1|once
TGTGCCAGCAGCCCCGGCGGCGTGGATTCCTACAATGAGCAGTTCTTC
CASSPGGVDSYNEQFF
>TRBV19|TRBD2|TRBJ2-4|-
TGTGCCAGTAGTACAAGGGACCCGGGGGGCAAAAACATTCAGTACTTC
CASSTRDPGGKNIQYF
>TRBV7-9|TRBD2|TRBJ2-3|few
TGTGCCAGCAGGCCGCTAGCGGGGTACACAGATACGCAGTATTTT
CASRPLAGYTDTQYF